The 19 T cell receptor beta chains in this list originate from one sample, sequenced in a study of beta chain features in type 1 diabetes. Of the isolated RNA, all was reverse transcribed, and so the sequenced material was expressed TCRB transcripts. The repertoire was sequenced with immunoSEQ multiplex PCR; TCRdb's copy has only in-frame clones and lacks some. The profile shows roughly 330,000 clones, 9.5% to 11% of them singletons. The sample taken for sequencing was naive CD4+ T cells from blood. These receptors were taken from a woman in her thirties in good health.

The V gene is TRBV19, the J gene TRBJ1-1, with 7 positions matching TRBD1. J lost 0 bases, V lost 7 bases, and 14 bases had no gene match. The germline V gene has CDR1 LNHDA and CDR2 SQIVND (reference sequence). This CDR3 has 17 amino acids. CDR3 DNA: TGTGCCAGTACCTCAACAGGGGTCGTCTACATGAACACTGAAGCTTTCTTT. This gives the protein CASTSTGVVYMNTEAFF.

The chain is built from TRBV27 and TRBJ1-5; 8 positions match TRBD1. The junction had 5 bases not matched to a gene; V was cut back by 5 bases and J by 2 bases. Germline values: CDR1 MNHEY, CDR2 SMNVEV (reference sequence). This CDR3 spans 15 amino acids. DNA of the CDR3: TGTGCCAGCAGTAAAAAGACAGGGGGCAATCAGCCCCAGCATTTT. Translation gives CASSKKTGGNQPQHF.

The gene calls are TRBV7-9 and TRBJ1-1, with TRBD1 matching 7 bases. Looked up from germline, CDR1 is SEHNR and CDR2 is FQNEAQ (reference sequence). The V and J ends lost 1 base and 4 bases, in that order; junction bases with no gene match: 6. The CDR3 runs 15 residues. The CDR3 DNA reads as TGTGCCAGCAGCTTAGACAGGGGCCGGGCCACTGAAGCTTTCTTT. This codes for CASSLDRGRATEAFF.

A few counts support this clone. V and J are TRBV5-4 and TRBJ2-7; TRBD2 matches at 7 bases. The CDR3 has 15 residues. With 0 bases clipped from V and 0 bases from J, the junction kept 3 bases outside the gene matches. Germline values: CDR1 SGHNT, CDR2 YYREEE (reference sequence). In DNA, the CDR3 is TGTGCCAGCAGCTTGGTGGCTAGCGGCTCCTACGAGCAGTACTTC. It codes for CASSLVASGSYEQYF.

This clone turned up a few times. The DNA of the CDR3 is TGTGCCAGTAGTGGTAGCGGGAGGAACAATGAGCAGTTCTTC. The encoded protein is CASSGSGRNNEQFF. The chain links TRBV19 to TRBJ2-1; 10 bases match TRBD2. The CDR3 has 14 residues. V dropped 5 bases and J dropped 5; count of bases not matched to a gene: 3. Per germline, CDR1 LNHDA and CDR2 SQIVND (reference sequence).

This chain joins TRBV5-1 and TRBJ2-5, with a weak D call TRBD1 (6 bases). Between the trimmed V and J ends, which lost 2 bases and 3 bases, there was a span of 14 bases. The length of the CDR3 is 15 residues. Germline CDR1 is SGHRS and CDR2 is YFSETQ. The chain's CDR3 is CASSFGPGVKETQYF. DNA for the CDR3: TGCGCCAGCAGCTTCGGCCCAGGGGTTAAAGAGACCCAGTACTTC.

This clone was observed a handful of times. This chain uses TRBV5-4 with TRBJ1-1; 10 bases map to TRBD1. Germline CDR1 is SGHNT and CDR2 is YYREEE (reference sequence). The CDR3 contains 16 residues. V was clipped by 4 bases and J by 4 bases; unmatched bases: 10. DNA of the CDR3: TGTGCCAGCAGCCCGGCGGCGACAGGGGGCGGCACTGAAGCTTTCTTT. It encodes CASSPAATGGGTEAFF.

This sequence joins TRBV7-3 and TRBJ2-3; no clear D. The CDR3 has 15 amino acids. Germline V gene lookup returns CDR1 SGHTA and CDR2 FQGTGA. V was clipped by 5 bases and J by 1 base, with 13 bases between them. The chain's CDR3 is CASSPSAYRTDTQYF. The CDR3 DNA reads as TGTGCCAGCAGCCCCTCCGCGTACCGCACAGATACGCAGTATTTT.

This clone came up a few times. The chain is built from TRBV28 and TRBJ1-5; no definite D call. The CDR3 totals 13 residues. Germline V lookup: CDR1 MDHEN, CDR2 SYDVKM. Trimming left V 8 bases short and J 0 bases short, with 8 bases between. Written as DNA, the CDR3 is TGTGCCAGCCTAGAGTATAGCAATCAGCCCCAGCATTTT. It codes for CASLEYSNQPQHF.

Only a few counts were recorded for this clone. The V gene is TRBV11-2, the J gene TRBJ1-2; D unclear. CDR1 SGHAT and CDR2 FQNNGV come from the germline V gene. The CDR3 length is 13 residues. Trimming cost V 3 bases and J 7 bases, with 12 bases left between them. The CDR3 coding sequence is TGTGCCAGCAGCTTTGGAGGGCCCGGTGGCTACACCTTC. Residues: CASSFGGPGGYTF.

This clone was observed a handful of times. The chain combines TRBV5-4 with TRBJ2-2, with TRBD2 matching over 11 bases. The trim removed 3 bases at V and 7 bases at J, leaving 11 bases unmatched. There are 17 residues in the CDR3. Per germline, CDR1 SGHNT and CDR2 YYREEE (reference sequence). CDR3 protein: CASSSATSGIGIGELFF. The CDR3 DNA is TGTGCCAGCAGCTCGGCGACTAGCGGGATAGGTATCGGGGAGCTGTTTTTT. The whole variable domain, remainder taken from reference TRBV5-4 and TRBJ2-2, is ETGVTQSPTHLIKTRGQQVTLRCSSQSGHNTVSWYQQALGQGPQFIFQYYREEENGRGNFPPRFSGLQFPNYSSELNVNALELDDSALYLCASSSATSGIGIGELFFGEGSRLTVL.

This clone was seen a handful of times. The CDR3 DNA is TGCAGCGTTCGGGGTACTGAAGCTTTCTTT. The encoded protein is CSVRGTEAFF. The chain links TRBV29-1 to TRBJ1-1; D is undetermined. The ends were cut back, 5 bases at V and 5 bases at J, with 6 bases in the middle. Germline CDR1 SQVTM, CDR2 ANQGSEA. CDR3 length: 10 residues.

This clone was detected only a few times. The genes are TRBV7-3 and TRBJ2-2, with D possibly matching TRBD2 (6 bases). The CDR3 covers 14 residues. Germline V gives CDR1 SGHTA, CDR2 FQGTGA. The V and J ends lost 5 bases and 2 bases respectively, with 9 bases between them. The CDR3 DNA reads as TGTGCCAGCAGCACCGGGACTAACACCGGGGAGCTGTTTTTT. It is translated as CASSTGTNTGELFF.

This clone turned up a few times. The chain is built from TRBV29-1 and TRBJ2-4; 9 nucleotides line up with TRBD1. The CDR3 loop spans 14 amino acids. CDR1 is SQVTM, CDR2 ANQGSEA, per germline. V lost 8 bases, J lost 0 bases, and 5 bases stayed unmatched. The CDR3 nucleotides read TGCAGCTTTCGACAGGGGGTAGCCAAAAACATTCAGTACTTC. This encodes CSFRQGVAKNIQYF.

This clone has just a few counts. The chain carries TRBV18 and TRBJ2-7, with 10 positions matching TRBD1. CDR1 is KGHSH, CDR2 LQKENI, per germline. J gave up 5 bases and V 3 bases, and 7 bases lay outside the gene matches. The CDR3 totals 15 residues. The CDR3 region is CASSPGQGSFHEQYF. The DNA for the CDR3 is TGTGCCAGCTCACCGGGACAGGGGAGTTTCCACGAGCAGTACTTC.

This CDR3 is CASSLELGTRNTGELFF. The DNA for the CDR3 is TGTGCCAGCAGCTTGGAGCTGGGGACTAGGAACACCGGGGAGCTGTTTTTT. V and J are TRBV5-6 and TRBJ2-2; 8 nucleotides align to TRBD2. Germline values: CDR1 SGHDT, CDR2 YYEEEE. V lost 0 bases and J lost 1; bases outside the gene matches: 5. This CDR3 contains 17 residues.

This clone was detected a few times. This chain joins TRBV5-4 and TRBJ2-4, with D tentatively TRBD1 (6 bases). The CDR3 spans 15 residues. V was shortened by 4 bases and J by 4 bases, with 15 bases between the two germline ends. The germline V gene has CDR1 SGHNT and CDR2 YYREEE (reference sequence). The CDR3 region is CASSERTDVKNIQYF. DNA for the CDR3: TGTGCCAGCAGCGAAAGGACAGATGTGAAAAACATTCAGTACTTC.

This clone occurred a few times. The chain has TRBV29-1 and TRBJ2-1, with D perhaps TRBD2 (5 bases). V lost 5 bases and J lost 3, with 14 bases in between. Germline V gene data show CDR1 as SQVTM and CDR2 as ANQGSEA. This CDR3 region has 14 residues. This CDR3 reads CSVRGRGGYNEQFF. In nucleotides, the CDR3 is TGCAGCGTTAGAGGGCGAGGTGGCTACAATGAGCAGTTCTTC.

Only a few counts were recorded for this clone. The chain uses TRBV4-2 and TRBJ2-2; TRBD1 matches at 7 bases. The V gene's germline CDR1 is LGHNA and CDR2 YNFKEQ. The CDR3 is 15 amino acids. V trimming: 8 bases; J trimming: 5 bases; junction bases outside the gene matches: 11. As DNA, the CDR3 is TGTGCCAGCGGTACAGACAGGGAACAGACCGGGGAGCTGTTTTTT. It encodes CASGTDREQTGELFF.